This is a list of T cell receptor beta chains from one sample in a study of PD-1 blockade in classical Hodgkin lymphoma. TCRdb keeps only in-frame clones here, not all; method: immunoSEQ multiplex PCR. The data hold under 40,000 clones, with about three quarters observed a single time. This material consisted of peripheral blood mononuclear cells (PBMCs), taken before the fourth cycle of nivolumab. These receptors came from a human donor with classical Hodgkin lymphoma. Each CDR3 is given with its conserved first and last residue.

v_gene	j_gene	CDR3aa
TRBV18	TRBJ2-1	CASSIDNEQFF
TRBV5-4	TRBJ2-5	CASSHRQAIQETQYF
TRBV4-3	TRBJ2-1	CASSQDPETYNEQFF
TRBV11-2	TRBJ2-3	CASSVWTSGTDTQYF
TRBV6-1	TRBJ2-1	CASSARQGAYNEQFF
TRBV6-5	TRBJ2-7	CATQGSNDEQYF
TRBV19	TRBJ1-2	CASSIGPDRGQGYTF
TRBV6-5	TRBJ1-5	CASSRGQGRQPQHF
TRBV14	TRBJ2-7	CASSYRDREFDEQYF
TRBV19	TRBJ1-1	CASIVAGTVKNTEAFF
TRBV11-2	TRBJ2-2	CASSLSGLIAGELFF
TRBV7-6	TRBJ2-3	CASSLVRTDTQYF
TRBV11-2	TRBJ1-2	CASSRGGIFGYTF
TRBV7-9	TRBJ2-6	CASSGLGRGSGANVLTF
TRBV6-1	TRBJ1-6	CASSPTGLDSPLHF
TRBV7-2	TRBJ2-7	CASSPRQGGYEQYF
TRBV25-1	TRBJ1-2	CASSDRGLGDYGYTF
TRBV29-1	TRBJ2-7	CSVTDRGGNEQYF
TRBV7-2	TRBJ1-2	CASSLIRGPNYGYTF
TRBV27	TRBJ2-7	CASSRLQGYEQYF
TRBV28	TRBJ1-1	CASRDDRGWHGVNTEAFF
TRBV6-5	TRBJ2-1	CASRRAYNEQFF
TRBV5-4	TRBJ2-1	CASSLGGLAGGNEQFF
TRBV7-2	TRBJ1-4	CASSLAGTGEGKKLFF
TRBV18	TRBJ1-2	CASSLDRVYGYTF
TRBV30	TRBJ1-2	CAWRRGTEANYGYTF
TRBV5-6	TRBJ2-7	CASSGIGISHEQYF
TRBV12-2	TRBJ1-3	CASRTPRRTGAGNTIYF
TRBV28	TRBJ2-3	CASSIFPGQSTDTQYF
TRBV19	TRBJ2-3	CASSMVASNTQYF
TRBV4-2	TRBJ2-1	CASSQDPAGGLLQQFF
TRBV5-4	TRBJ2-7	CASSLQPSGAYEQYF
TRBV25-1	TRBJ1-6	CASSEWGTGGNSPLHF
TRBV2	TRBJ2-1	CASLPSGVDNEQFF
TRBV4-2	TRBJ2-3	CASSQGRGGPDTQYF
TRBV6-1	TRBJ2-6	CASSVAGGVAGANVLTF
TRBV5-1	TRBJ1-1	CASSLSGGNTEAFF
TRBV6-1	TRBJ2-3	CASSRLAEGTDTQYF
TRBV9	TRBJ2-2	CASSATGGYTGELFF
TRBV7-2	TRBJ2-5	CASSLEQIQETQYF
TRBV29-1	TRBJ2-7	CSVGDPAYEQYF